These T cell receptor beta chains were read from a single sample in a study of T cell repertoires in cytomegalovirus infection. TCRdb reanalysed the reads using MiXCR and keeps one entry per CDR3 protein. The sample records 180,000 or so distinct CDR3 sequences, about 15% being singletons. The sequencing input was CD8+ T cells from PBMCs. The receptors were sampled from a human donor in good health (CMV status not recorded). Some clones in this sample may be carry-over from other donors' samples. The CDR3 runs from the conserved cysteine through the conserved F or W. The order of the fields is clone size, J gene, D gene, V gene, CDR3 protein, CDR3 DNA. D genes are given only for firm matches. Some rows mark clone size as missing; the rest say once, few, many or name a class of expanded clone.

abundance: .
j_gene: TRBJ2-5
d_gene: .
v_gene: TRBV12-3/TRBV12-4
CDR3aa: CASSPYRAQETQYF
CDR3nt: TGTGCCAGCAGCCCATACAGGGCGCAAGAGACCCAGTACTTC

abundance: .
j_gene: TRBJ2-1
d_gene: .
v_gene: TRBV12-3/TRBV12-4
CDR3aa: CATSTTSYNEQFF
CDR3nt: TGTGCCACCTCGACGACCTCCTACAATGAGCAGTTCTTC

abundance: .
j_gene: TRBJ2-1
d_gene: TRBD1
v_gene: TRBV7-8
CDR3aa: CASSSRQGPVNEQFF
CDR3nt: TGTGCCAGCAGCTCCCGACAGGGGCCCGTCAATGAGCAGTTCTTC

abundance: few
j_gene: TRBJ2-7
d_gene: .
v_gene: TRBV4-1
CDR3aa: CASSQDSTGTREQYF
CDR3nt: TGCGCCAGCAGCCAAGACAGTACCGGTACAAGGGAGCAGTACTTC

abundance: few
j_gene: TRBJ2-1
d_gene: TRBD1
v_gene: TRBV18
CDR3aa: CASSLGQGAGEQFF
CDR3nt: TGTGCCAGCTCCCTCGGACAGGGGGCAGGGGAGCAGTTCTTC

abundance: few
j_gene: TRBJ1-2
d_gene: .
v_gene: TRBV7-6
CDR3aa: CASSPSFNYGYTF
CDR3nt: TGTGCCAGCAGCCCCTCATTTAACTATGGCTACACCTTC

abundance: few
j_gene: TRBJ2-7
d_gene: .
v_gene: TRBV10-3
CDR3aa: CAISEQKYPYEQYF
CDR3nt: TGTGCCATCAGTGAACAGAAATACCCCTACGAGCAGTACTTC

abundance: .
j_gene: TRBJ2-7
d_gene: .
v_gene: TRBV7-6
CDR3aa: CASSPPGDYEQYF
CDR3nt: TGTGCCAGCAGCCCCCCGGGTGACTACGAGCAGTACTTC

abundance: .
j_gene: TRBJ2-4
d_gene: .
v_gene: TRBV6-1
CDR3aa: CASSIHPGTKNIQYF
CDR3nt: TGTGCCAGCAGTATCCACCCCGGGACCAAAAACATTCAGTACTTC

abundance: .
j_gene: TRBJ1-2
d_gene: .
v_gene: TRBV19
CDR3aa: CASISGTAGYTF
CDR3nt: TGTGCCAGTATTTCAGGGACTGCCGGCTACACCTTC

abundance: few
j_gene: TRBJ1-1
d_gene: .
v_gene: TRBV6-2/TRBV6-3
CDR3aa: CASSYSEKQSNTEAFF
CDR3nt: TGTGCCAGCAGTTACTCCGAGAAGCAATCGAACACTGAAGCTTTCTTT

abundance: few
j_gene: TRBJ2-3
d_gene: .
v_gene: TRBV7-6
CDR3aa: CASSLGQPDTQYF
CDR3nt: TGTGCCAGCAGCCTCGGACAGCCTGATACGCAGTATTTT

abundance: .
j_gene: TRBJ1-5
d_gene: .
v_gene: TRBV27
CDR3aa: CASSTFRGRNQPQHF
CDR3nt: TGTGCCAGCAGTACCTTCCGGGGTCGCAATCAGCCCCAGCATTTT

abundance: .
j_gene: TRBJ2-1
d_gene: .
v_gene: TRBV2
CDR3aa: CASGGGSGYNEQFF
CDR3nt: TGTGCCAGCGGTGGGGGGAGCGGTTACAATGAGCAGTTCTTC

abundance: medium-sized
j_gene: TRBJ1-2
d_gene: .
v_gene: TRBV6-2/TRBV6-3
CDR3aa: CASTTRGFGYTF
CDR3nt: TGTGCCAGCACCACCAGGGGTTTTGGCTACACCTTC